This T cell receptor beta chain was identified in a study of OX40 agonist ivuxolimab in advanced cancers. The ends lost 6 bases at V and 3 bases at J; junction bases unmatched: 12. Germline assignment: CDR1 SQVTM and CDR2 ANQGSEA. The CDR3 runs to 16 residues. The table came from immunoSEQ multiplex PCR; TCRdb's copy has only in-frame clones and leaves some out. Of 100,000 or so clones detected, less than 95% appear once; the ten largest clones hold 0.15% to 0.2%. The specimen comprised CD4+ or CD8+ T cells sorted from blood, sampled in a trial of the OX40 agonist ivuxolimab. The receptor was isolated from an adult with an advanced solid tumor such as melanoma, head and neck, liver or kidney cancer. V gene TRBV29-1 combines with J gene TRBJ1-5; 9 bases agree with TRBD1. In DNA, the CDR3 is TGCAGCGTCTGGGACAGGGAAGGTTCCCACAATCAGCCCCAGCATTTT. This encodes CSVWDREGSHNQPQHF.